The rows below give T cell receptor beta chains drawn from one sample of a study of T cell responses to AZD1222 COVID-19 vaccine. Clones were read by immunoSEQ multiplex PCR, and TCRdb kept only the in-frame ones, dropping some. This table has 120,000 to 150,000 clones, more than 85% appearing once. Specimen: peripheral blood, collected on day 0 of AZD1222 vaccination. The receptors originated from an adult in good health. Each CDR3 is given with its conserved first and last residue. The order of the fields is clone size, J gene, D gene, V gene, CDR3 DNA, CDR3 protein. The D gene is left open where the match is weak. Not all rows give a size; the values are once, few, many and, for expanded clones, a class.

abundance: .
j_gene: TRBJ2-1
d_gene: .
v_gene: TRBV7-8
CDR3nt: TGTGCCAGCAGCTTAGCTACCGGGGTACGTGAGCAGTTCTTC
CDR3aa: CASSLATGVREQFF

abundance: once
j_gene: TRBJ2-7
d_gene: .
v_gene: TRBV11-3
CDR3nt: TGTGCCAGCAGCTTAGATAGTATCTCCTACGAGCAGTACTTC
CDR3aa: CASSLDSISYEQYF

abundance: .
j_gene: TRBJ2-2
d_gene: TRBD1
v_gene: TRBV19
CDR3nt: TGTGCCAGTAGTGGTCGACAGGGGCTCGCCGGGGAGCTGTTTTTT
CDR3aa: CASSGRQGLAGELFF

abundance: .
j_gene: TRBJ2-5
d_gene: .
v_gene: TRBV7-3
CDR3nt: TGTGCCAGCAGCGACCTCGACCAAGAGACCCAGTACTTC
CDR3aa: CASSDLDQETQYF

abundance: .
j_gene: TRBJ2-7
d_gene: .
v_gene: TRBV6-4
CDR3nt: TGTGCCAGCAGTGTGGACAGCTCCTACGAGCAGTACTTC
CDR3aa: CASSVDSSYEQYF

abundance: .
j_gene: TRBJ2-5
d_gene: .
v_gene: TRBV18
CDR3nt: TGTGCCAGCTCACGCTTAGGAGCACAAGAGACCCAGTACTTC
CDR3aa: CASSRLGAQETQYF

abundance: .
j_gene: TRBJ2-5
d_gene: .
v_gene: TRBV10-2
CDR3nt: TGCGCCAGCAGTGATGGCTCAAAAGAGACCCAGTACTTC
CDR3aa: CASSDGSKETQYF

abundance: .
j_gene: TRBJ2-1
d_gene: TRBD1
v_gene: TRBV27
CDR3nt: TGTGCCAGCAGTTTATTCGACAGGGTCTCCCACAATGAGCAGTTCTTC
CDR3aa: CASSLFDRVSHNEQFF

abundance: .
j_gene: TRBJ1-1
d_gene: .
v_gene: TRBV12-3/TRBV12-4
CDR3nt: TGTGCCAGCGAACGGAACATGAACACTGAAGCTTTCTTT
CDR3aa: CASERNMNTEAFF

abundance: .
j_gene: TRBJ1-2
d_gene: TRBD1
v_gene: TRBV5-1
CDR3nt: TGCGCCAGCAGCTTTGGGGGACAGGGACCCTATGGCTACACCTTC
CDR3aa: CASSFGGQGPYGYTF

abundance: .
j_gene: TRBJ2-1
d_gene: TRBD2
v_gene: TRBV7-2
CDR3nt: TGTGCCAGCAGCTTAGTCCCCTCTAGCGGGAGACTTGAGCAGTTCTTC
CDR3aa: CASSLVPSSGRLEQFF

abundance: .
j_gene: TRBJ2-1
d_gene: .
v_gene: TRBV6-5
CDR3nt: TGTGCCAGCAGCGGGACGAGACAGCCTGGGAATGAGCAGTTCTTC
CDR3aa: CASSGTRQPGNEQFF

abundance: .
j_gene: TRBJ1-6
d_gene: .
v_gene: TRBV9
CDR3nt: TGTGCCAGCGGGGGGGGGCACGGTTCACCCCTCCACTTT
CDR3aa: CASGGGHGSPLHF

abundance: .
j_gene: TRBJ2-1
d_gene: TRBD2
v_gene: TRBV4-3
CDR3nt: TGCGCCAGCAGCCGAGCGGGACTAGCGGGACTGGGTGAGCAGTTCTTC
CDR3aa: CASSRAGLAGLGEQFF

abundance: .
j_gene: TRBJ1-1
d_gene: .
v_gene: TRBV9
CDR3nt: TGTGCCAGCAGCACAACAGCCGGGACACGGGCGGCTTTCTTT
CDR3aa: CASSTTAGTRAAFF

abundance: .
j_gene: TRBJ1-2
d_gene: .
v_gene: TRBV28
CDR3nt: TGTGCCAGAAGGCCCCCCCCGGTCACGACAGAGAACTATGGCTACACCTTC
CDR3aa: CARRPPPVTTENYGYTF

abundance: .
j_gene: TRBJ1-5
d_gene: .
v_gene: TRBV15
CDR3nt: TGTGCCACCAGCAGAGATCACATACGGGGCCCAGAACGGCCCCAGCATTTT
CDR3aa: CATSRDHIRGPERPQHF

abundance: .
j_gene: TRBJ2-1
d_gene: .
v_gene: TRBV5-8
CDR3nt: TGTGCCACGACGGGGGAGCAGTTCTTC
CDR3aa: CATTGEQFF

abundance: .
j_gene: TRBJ1-1
d_gene: .
v_gene: TRBV3-1/TRBV3-2
CDR3nt: TGTGCCAGCAGCCAAAACAGGGTGAGGACTGAAGCTTTCTTT
CDR3aa: CASSQNRVRTEAFF

abundance: .
j_gene: TRBJ2-5
d_gene: TRBD1
v_gene: TRBV9
CDR3nt: TGTGCCAGCAGCGCTCGGGACAGGGGAAAAGAGACCCAGTACTTC
CDR3aa: CASSARDRGKETQYF

abundance: .
j_gene: TRBJ1-5
d_gene: TRBD1
v_gene: TRBV5-1
CDR3nt: TGCGCCAGCAGGTGGGACAGGGTCGATCAGCCCCAGCATTTT
CDR3aa: CASRWDRVDQPQHF

abundance: once
j_gene: TRBJ1-2
d_gene: .
v_gene: TRBV12-3/TRBV12-4
CDR3nt: TGTGCCAGCAGTTTGGTGGCAGGGGACTACACCTTC
CDR3aa: CASSLVAGDYTF

abundance: .
j_gene: TRBJ1-5
d_gene: .
v_gene: TRBV5-4
CDR3nt: TGTGCCAGCAGCTTGACAGGCGGGTTTCAGCCCCAGCATTTT
CDR3aa: CASSLTGGFQPQHF

abundance: .
j_gene: TRBJ2-5
d_gene: TRBD2
v_gene: TRBV7-2
CDR3nt: TGTGCCAGCAGCCCTCCGGGACTAGCGAACCAAGAGACCCAGTACTTC
CDR3aa: CASSPPGLANQETQYF

abundance: .
j_gene: TRBJ2-1
d_gene: TRBD2
v_gene: TRBV14
CDR3nt: TGTGCCAGCCAGACTAGCCCCTACAATGAGCAGTTCTTC
CDR3aa: CASQTSPYNEQFF

abundance: .
j_gene: TRBJ1-1
d_gene: .
v_gene: TRBV11-2
CDR3nt: TGTGCCAGCAGCTTAGTGGGGTTTGCAGCTTTCTTT
CDR3aa: CASSLVGFAAFF

abundance: .
j_gene: TRBJ1-4
d_gene: .
v_gene: TRBV5-1
CDR3nt: TGCGCCAGCAGTTACGCCGGGGCAGGGTTGGTTGAAAAACTGTTTTTT
CDR3aa: CASSYAGAGLVEKLFF

abundance: .
j_gene: TRBJ1-1
d_gene: .
v_gene: TRBV19
CDR3nt: TGTGCCACTTCGTGGGCGAACACTGAAGCTTTCTTT
CDR3aa: CATSWANTEAFF

abundance: .
j_gene: TRBJ1-1
d_gene: TRBD1
v_gene: TRBV9
CDR3nt: TGTGCCAGCAGCCCACAGGGGAGCACTGAAGCTTTCTTT
CDR3aa: CASSPQGSTEAFF

abundance: .
j_gene: TRBJ1-4
d_gene: .
v_gene: TRBV7-9
CDR3nt: TGTGCCAGCAGCTCTTCCGGTAATGAAAAACTGTTTTTT
CDR3aa: CASSSSGNEKLFF

abundance: .
j_gene: TRBJ2-4
d_gene: .
v_gene: TRBV27
CDR3nt: TGTGCCAGCAGTTCAACCGGGGTAGCCAAAAACATTCAGTACTTC
CDR3aa: CASSSTGVAKNIQYF

abundance: .
j_gene: TRBJ1-6
d_gene: .
v_gene: TRBV9
CDR3nt: TGTGCCAGCGGGAGCTCCTATAATTCACCCCTCCACTTT
CDR3aa: CASGSSYNSPLHF

abundance: .
j_gene: TRBJ2-2
d_gene: .
v_gene: TRBV24-1
CDR3nt: TGTGCCACCAGTGATCTATGGGACACCTCGAGCACCGGGGAGCTGTTTTTT
CDR3aa: CATSDLWDTSSTGELFF

abundance: .
j_gene: TRBJ1-4
d_gene: .
v_gene: TRBV2
CDR3nt: TGTGCCAGCGGGAGCCGTCGGGCGGCTAATGAAAAACTGTTTTTT
CDR3aa: CASGSRRAANEKLFF

abundance: .
j_gene: TRBJ2-1
d_gene: .
v_gene: TRBV11-2
CDR3nt: TGTGCCAGCAGCTCCGCCGACGAGCAGTTCTTC
CDR3aa: CASSSADEQFF

abundance: .
j_gene: TRBJ1-6
d_gene: .
v_gene: TRBV19
CDR3nt: TGTGCCAGTAGTATAGTTGGGAGGGATTCACCCCTCCACTTT
CDR3aa: CASSIVGRDSPLHF

abundance: .
j_gene: TRBJ1-1
d_gene: TRBD1
v_gene: TRBV19
CDR3nt: TGTGCCAGTAGTGGACAGGGTAATTGGAACACTGAAGCTTTCTTT
CDR3aa: CASSGQGNWNTEAFF

abundance: .
j_gene: TRBJ2-2
d_gene: .
v_gene: TRBV5-4
CDR3nt: TGTGCCACCGAGGGGAACACCGGGGAGCTGTTTTTT
CDR3aa: CATEGNTGELFF

abundance: .
j_gene: TRBJ2-7
d_gene: .
v_gene: TRBV6-5
CDR3nt: TGTGCCAGCAGACAGGGAGGCGAGCAGTACTTC
CDR3aa: CASRQGGEQYF

abundance: .
j_gene: TRBJ1-2
d_gene: .
v_gene: TRBV12-3/TRBV12-4
CDR3nt: TGTGCCAGCAGCCCAGGGCAGCACTATGGCTACACCTTC
CDR3aa: CASSPGQHYGYTF

abundance: .
j_gene: TRBJ1-2
d_gene: .
v_gene: TRBV21-1
CDR3nt: TGTGCCAGCAGCAAGGGACAGGGTGGGTATGGCTACACCTTC
CDR3aa: CASSKGQGGYGYTF

abundance: .
j_gene: TRBJ2-7
d_gene: .
v_gene: TRBV27
CDR3nt: TGTGCCAGCACCAGGGGGGTGGGGCCGGGACAGAGCTCCTACGAGCAGTACTTC
CDR3aa: CASTRGVGPGQSSYEQYF